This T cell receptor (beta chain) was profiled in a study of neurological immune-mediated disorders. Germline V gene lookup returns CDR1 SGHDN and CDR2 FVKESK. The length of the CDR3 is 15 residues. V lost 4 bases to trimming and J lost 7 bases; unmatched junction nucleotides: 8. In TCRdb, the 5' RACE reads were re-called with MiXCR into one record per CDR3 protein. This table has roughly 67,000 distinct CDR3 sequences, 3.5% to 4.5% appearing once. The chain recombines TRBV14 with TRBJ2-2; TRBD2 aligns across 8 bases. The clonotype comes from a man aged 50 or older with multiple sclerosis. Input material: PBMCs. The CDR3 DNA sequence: TGTGCCAGCAGCCGCCCGACGGGGGGGATCGGGGAGCTGTTTTTT. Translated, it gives CASSRPTGGIGELFF. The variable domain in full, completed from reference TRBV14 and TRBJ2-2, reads EAGVTQFPSHSVIEKGQTVTLRCDPISGHDNLYWYRRVMGKEIKFLLHFVKESKQDESGMPNNRFLAERTGGTYSTLKVQPAELEDSGVYFCASSRPTGGIGELFFGEGSRLTVL.